One sample yielded the 25 T cell receptor beta chains listed below, sequenced in a study of T cells in Graves' hyperthyroidism and ophthalmopathy. RNA transcripts were the template for amplifying TCR beta CDR3 regions. In the first-round RT-PCR of the TCR CDR3, the HTBI primer set was used. TCRdb passed the multiplex PCR reads through MiXCR, listing each CDR3 protein once. This table holds 350,000 to 500,000 distinct CDR3 sequences, roughly 13% found once. Specimen: blood. These receptor sequences come from a young woman with Graves' hyperthyroidism.

This clonotype was counted many times. The chain has TRBV5-5 and TRBJ2-2; D unclear. V was trimmed by 1 base and J by 0 bases, leaving 10 bases between them. Germline lookup yields CDR1 SGHKS and CDR2 YYEKEE (reference sequence). The CDR3 is 16 amino acids. In nucleotides, the CDR3 is TGTGCCAGCAGCTTGCTGGGCGATGCGAACACCGGGGAGCTGTTTTTT. Amino acid sequence: CASSLLGDANTGELFF. Based on the CDR3 plus reference TRBV5-5 and TRBJ2-2, the full variable domain is DAGVTQSPTHLIKTRGQQVTLRCSPISGHKSVSWYQQVLGQGPQFIFQYYEKEERGRGNFPDRFSARQFPNYSSELNVNALLLGDSALYLCASSLLGDANTGELFFGEGSRLTVL.

Comment on this clonotype: At one boundary the junction diverges from the germline segment, which might be a read error. The J gene is TRBJ2-5, the V gene TRBV5-1; D not certain. Germline assignment: CDR1 SGHRS and CDR2 YFSETQ. This CDR3 region has 10 residues. Here the CDR3 DNA reads TGCGTCAGCAGAGGAGAGACCCAGTACTTC. Its protein is CVSRGETQYF.

This clonotype has ten or more counts. The chain uses TRBV28 and TRBJ1-5; D remains unclear. V lost 6 bases and J lost 3, with 6 bases in between. Germline CDR1 MDHEN, CDR2 SYDVKM. This CDR3 has 12 amino acids. CDR3 in amino acids: CASSTSNQPQHF. The CDR3 region has the DNA TGTGCCAGCAGCACTTCCAATCAGCCCCAGCATTTT.

The rearrangement uses TRBV7-9 and TRBJ1-1, with D perhaps TRBD1 (5 bases). Deletions cut 2 bases from V and 6 bases from J, with 13 bases between. The CDR3 extends over 14 amino acids. Germline V gene lookup returns CDR1 SEHNR and CDR2 FQNEAQ (reference sequence). The CDR3 protein is CASSLKFSGAEAFF. CDR3 in DNA: TGTGCCAGCAGCTTAAAGTTCTCGGGGGCTGAAGCTTTCTTT. The variable domain in full, with the rest retrieved from reference TRBV7-9 and TRBJ1-1, is DTGVSQNPRHKITKRGQNVTFRCDPISEHNRLYWYRQTLGQGPEFLTYFQNEAQLEKSRLLSDRFSAERPKGSFSTLEIQRTEQGDSAMYLCASSLKFSGAEAFFGQGTRLTVV.

This clonotype was detected a few times. The V gene is TRBV28, the J gene TRBJ2-5; no clear D. Trimming shortened V by 5 bases and J by 3 bases, and 16 bases separated the two germline ends. This CDR3 has 15 residues. In germline, CDR1 is MDHEN, CDR2 SYDVKM. The CDR3 loop is CASSQTIFSEETQYF. CDR3 in DNA: TGTGCCAGCAGTCAAACAATTTTCTCGGAAGAGACCCAGTACTTC.

The sample holds many counts of this clonotype. J is TRBJ1-2 and V is TRBV6-1; the D gene is possibly TRBD1 (6 bases). This CDR3 spans 16 amino acids. Trimming took off 6 bases at V and 3 bases at J, with 20 bases between the two ends. Germline V gene sequence: CDR1 MNHNS, CDR2 SASEGT. The CDR3 nucleotides read TGTGCCAGCAGAGAGCGTCCGCCTTCAGGGGACTATGGCTACACCTTC. It codes for CASRERPPSGDYGYTF.

This clonotype has ten or more counts. The rearrangement links TRBV11-2 to TRBJ1-5; D remains ambiguous. CDR3 length equals 14 residues. Germline lookup yields CDR1 SGHAT and CDR2 FQNNGV. V was pared by 6 bases and J by 4 bases, with 13 bases between. The CDR3 reads CASSQTPQNQPQHF. CDR3 DNA sequence: TGTGCCAGCAGTCAGACACCGCAAAATCAGCCCCAGCATTTT.

The chain's CDR3 is CAWTQISGNTIYF. The CDR3 nucleotides are TGTGCCTGGACCCAAATCTCTGGAAACACCATATATTTT. The gene calls are TRBV30 and TRBJ1-3; no firm D call. Trimming left V 4 bases short and J 0 bases short, with 7 bases between. Germline V gene lookup returns CDR1 GTSNPN and CDR2 SVGIG (reference sequence). The CDR3 loop spans 13 amino acids.

The chain has TRBV29-1 and TRBJ2-4; TRBD2 matches at 8 bases. The end of the DNA fits TRBJ2-1 better, so the J call may be wrong. The V gene's germline CDR1 is SQVTM and CDR2 ANQGSEA. This CDR3 comprises 15 residues. CDR3 nucleotides: TGCAGCGTTGAGGGGGGAACTAGCGGTAAAAACATTCAGTTCTTC. Protein: CSVEGGTSGKNIQFF.

This clonotype has ten or more counts. The J gene is TRBJ1-1, the V gene TRBV6-1; possible D gene TRBD1, 6 bases. The CDR3 extends over 15 amino acids. V gave up 5 bases and J gave up 0 bases, with 13 bases separating them. The germline V gene encodes CDR1 MNHNS and CDR2 SASEGT. The CDR3 nucleotides read TGTGCCAGCAGTTCAGGGGCCAGTTTGAACACTGAAGCTTTCTTT. Its protein product is CASSSGASLNTEAFF.

This clonotype was seen a few times. This chain links TRBV5-1 with TRBJ1-2, with D uncertain. The V gene lost 0 bases and the J gene lost 0 bases, with 9 bases spanning the gap. Per the germline V gene, CDR1 is SGHRS and CDR2 is YFSETQ. The CDR3 is 15 residues long. CDR3 coding DNA: TGCGCCAGCAGCTTGGATGGCACTACTAACTATGGCTACACCTTC. Translation gives CASSLDGTTNYGYTF.

This clonotype was seen many times. CDR3 amino acids: CATSATSGRVGTGELFF. The CDR3 DNA reads TGTGCCACCAGTGCAACTAGCGGGAGAGTAGGAACCGGGGAGCTGTTTTTT. The V gene is TRBV24-1, the J gene TRBJ2-2, with 11 bases matching TRBD2. CDR3 length: 17 residues. V was pared by 5 bases and J by 5 bases, with 9 bases of the junction left unmatched. Looked up from germline, CDR1 is KGHDR and CDR2 is SFDVKD.

This chain connects TRBV9 to TRBJ2-5; D uncertain. Trimming removed 2 bases from V and 5 bases from J, with 16 bases in between. The length of the CDR3 is 15 residues. Germline loops: CDR1 SGDLS, CDR2 YYNGEE. The CDR3 DNA reads as TGTGCCAGCAGCGTTGATCCCTTGCCCGGGGAGACCCAGTACTTC. Protein sequence: CASSVDPLPGETQYF.

J is TRBJ2-3 and V is TRBV3-1, with TRBD2 identical over 11 bases. The J segment lost 4 bases and the V segment lost 0 bases, leaving 3 bases of the junction unmatched. The CDR3 runs 16 residues. Germline values: CDR1 LGHDT, CDR2 YNNKEL (reference sequence). CDR3 protein: CASSQEGTSGADTQYF. Written as DNA, the CDR3 is TGTGCCAGCAGCCAAGAGGGGACTAGCGGTGCAGATACGCAGTATTTT.

CDR3 amino acids: CASSQDPSGTYEQYF. DNA of the CDR3: TGCGCCAGCAGCCAAGATCCTAGCGGTACCTACGAGCAGTACTTC. The V call is TRBV4-1, the J call TRBJ2-7; 7 nucleotides line up with TRBD2. V was clipped by 0 bases and J by 2 bases; unmatched bases: 4. This CDR3 has 15 amino acids. Germline V gene data show CDR1 as MGHRA and CDR2 as YSYEKL.

The sample holds many counts of this clonotype. This chain connects TRBV10-3 to TRBJ1-4; TRBD1 matches at 9 bases. CDR1 ENHRY and CDR2 SYGVKD come from the germline V gene. V shed 6 bases, J shed 8 bases, and the junction held 7 bases outside the gene matches. The CDR3 spans 14 residues. CDR3 sequence (DNA): TGTGCCATCAGCACACAGGGGGCGCGCGAAAAACTGTTTTTT. The encoded protein is CAISTQGAREKLFF.

Ten or more counts support this clonotype. The chain has TRBV6-2 or TRBV6-3 and TRBJ2-3; D ambiguous. CDR3 length: 15 amino acids. The germline gives CDR1 MNHEY, CDR2 SVGEGT. Trimming took off 6 bases at V and 0 bases at J, with 13 bases between the two ends. The CDR3 sequence is CASSGELDSTDTQYF. CDR3 DNA: TGTGCCAGCAGCGGCGAGCTGGATAGCACAGATACGCAGTATTTT.

The genes are TRBV20-1 and TRBJ2-4; no firm D call. Germline V gives CDR1 DFQATT, CDR2 SNEGSKA (reference sequence). The V end was cut by 6 bases, the J end by 0 bases, with 9 bases between. The CDR3 sequence is 13 residues long. In nucleotides, the CDR3 is TGCAGTGCCCTTTCGGGAGCCAAAAACATTCAGTACTTC. It translates to CSALSGAKNIQYF.

This clonotype was seen at least ten times. This chain links TRBV24-1 with TRBJ2-1; 11 positions agree with TRBD1. V was pared by 4 bases and J by 6 bases, with 10 bases of the junction left unmatched. This CDR3 has 17 amino acids. Germline CDR1 KGHDR, CDR2 SFDVKD. The CDR3 is CATSEPGQGGKTNEQFF. CDR3 coding DNA: TGTGCCACCAGTGAACCGGGACAGGGGGGAAAAACCAATGAGCAGTTCTTC.

Many counts were recorded for this clonotype. This chain uses TRBV12-5 with TRBJ1-1; a possible D gene is TRBD1 (5 bases). Germline assignment: CDR1 LGHNT and CDR2 FRNRAP. V lost 3 bases and J 6 bases, leaving 8 bases between the germline ends. This CDR3 region has 12 residues. CDR3 sequence: CASGFQGAEAFF. The CDR3 DNA sequence: TGTGCTAGTGGTTTCCAGGGTGCTGAAGCTTTCTTT.

The V and J genes are TRBV18 and TRBJ2-7, with D perhaps matching TRBD1 (5 bases). The germline V and J ends were trimmed by 2 bases and 5 bases, with 19 bases remaining between them. Germline CDR1 is KGHSH and CDR2 is LQKENI. The CDR3 contains 16 residues. The CDR3 region has the DNA TGTGCCAGCTCACCAAAGCCGTCTCAGGGTCTGAACGAGCAGTACTTC. Encoded protein: CASSPKPSQGLNEQYF.

This clonotype has a count of ten or more. The gene calls are TRBV6-1 and TRBJ2-2; TRBD1 or TRBD2 may be the D gene (5 bases each). Germline V gene lookup returns CDR1 MNHNS and CDR2 SASEGT. This CDR3 is 15 amino acids long. The V and J ends lost 7 bases and 6 bases respectively, with 18 bases between them. CDR3 nucleotide sequence: TGTGCCAGCATTAACGGGGCAGGGTCTCCCGGGGAGCTGTTTTTT. It is translated as CASINGAGSPGELFF.

This chain uses TRBV20-1 with TRBJ2-4; 7 bases are a match to TRBD2. The V gene end was trimmed by 3 bases and the J gene end by 8 bases; junction bases not matched to a gene: 13. The CDR3 runs 15 residues. The germline V gene encodes CDR1 DFQATT and CDR2 SNEGSKA (reference sequence). CDR3 DNA: TGCAGTGCTAGGGAACCTGGCGGGGGAGGGGACATTCAGTACTTC. Translation: CSAREPGGGGDIQYF.

There are a few counts of this clonotype. This chain connects TRBV10-3 to TRBJ1-2; D is ambiguous. CDR1 ENHRY and CDR2 SYGVKD come from the germline V gene. The CDR3 length is 13 residues. V was shortened by 6 bases and J by 4 bases, with 12 bases between the two germline ends. This chain's CDR3 is CAIRLASAYGYTF. CDR3 DNA: TGTGCCATCAGGCTCGCCAGTGCCTATGGCTACACCTTC.

This clonotype was seen repeatedly, ten times or more. The chain carries TRBV2 and TRBJ2-7; D uncertain. The CDR3 totals 12 residues. CDR1 is SNHLY, CDR2 FYNNEI, per germline. V dropped 7 bases and J dropped 4 bases, with 11 bases sitting between them. The CDR3 region has the DNA TGTGCCAGCAAACGGATGGATTACGAGCAGTACTTC. It yields the protein CASKRMDYEQYF. The full variable domain, rest sourced from reference TRBV2 and TRBJ2-7, is EPEVTQTPSHQVTQMGQEVILRCVPISNHLYFYWYRQILGQKVEFLVSFYNNEISEKSEIFDDQFSVERPDGSNFTLKIRSTKLEDSAMYFCASKRMDYEQYFGPGTRLTVT.